One sample yielded the 14 T cell receptor beta chains listed below, sequenced in a study of shared clonotypes between healthy human individuals. Produced via immunoSEQ multiplex PCR; TCRdb's table is partial and in-frame only. The sample has 2 million to 2.5 million clones; 90% to 95% are singletons. Sequenced material: naive CD4+ T cells from PBMCs. The subset denotes: CD45RA+ positively selected. The receptors shown here come from a man in his late teens or twenties in good health. Some clones in this sample may be carry-over from other donors' samples.

The V gene is TRBV19, the J gene TRBJ1-5; the D gene is possibly TRBD1 (6 bases). The CDR3 is 14 residues long. Germline values: CDR1 LNHDA, CDR2 SQIVND (reference sequence). The V end lost 1 base, the J end lost 5 bases, and 9 bases lay between the germline ends. In DNA, the CDR3 is TGTGCCAGTAGTATAGGCAACAGGGATCAGCCCCAGCATTTT. Translated: CASSIGNRDQPQHF. The full variable domain, completed using reference TRBV19 and TRBJ1-5, is DGGITQSPKYLFRKEGQNVTLSCEQNLNHDAMYWYRQDPGQGLRLIYYSQIVNDFQKGDIAEGYSVSREKKESFPLTVTSAQKNPTAFYLCASSIGNRDQPQHFGDGTRLSIL.

Notes on this clone: Within the sample, other DNA sequences also encode this same CDR3. The chain carries TRBV5-1 and TRBJ2-3; 9 bases align to TRBD2. The V gene end was trimmed by 0 bases and the J gene end by 3 bases; junction bases not matched to a gene: 2. The CDR3 extends over 15 amino acids. Germline V gives CDR1 SGHRS, CDR2 YFSETQ. CDR3 bases: TGCGCCAGCAGCTTGGTCAGCGGGAGGACAGATACGCAGTATTTT. This sequence encodes CASSLVSGRTDTQYF.

This clone has only one observation. V gene TRBV5-5 combines with J gene TRBJ1-5, with unresolved D. With 4 bases removed from V and 7 bases from J, the gap between germline ends came to 18 bases. CDR3 length equals 15 residues. Germline lookup yields CDR1 SGHKS and CDR2 YYEKEE (reference sequence). This CDR3 is CASSRIFRAGQPQHF. CDR3 DNA sequence: TGTGCCAGCAGCCGTATTTTCCGTGCAGGACAGCCCCAGCATTTT.

This clone showed up just a few times. Other DNA variants within this sample encode the same CDR3. The rearrangement joins TRBV2 to TRBJ2-1; the D gene is possibly TRBD2 (5 bases). CDR1 is SNHLY, CDR2 FYNNEI, per germline. Between the trimmed V and J ends, which lost 6 bases and 9 bases, there was a span of 15 bases. The CDR3 consists of 13 residues. The chain's CDR3 is CASSETGLGEQFF. CDR3 in DNA: TGTGCCAGCAGCGAGACGGGGTTGGGTGAGCAGTTCTTC.

J is TRBJ1-3 and V is TRBV9, with D hard to call. The germline CDR1 and CDR2 sequences are SGDLS and YYNGEE. The CDR3 has 15 residues. The ends were cut back, 3 bases at V and 0 bases at J, with 10 bases in the middle. The CDR3 protein is CASSAPTGSGNTIYF. The DNA of the CDR3 is TGTGCCAGCAGCGCCCCGACGGGCTCTGGAAACACCATATATTTT.

J is TRBJ2-7 and V is TRBV28; 7 positions agree with TRBD1. The trim removed 6 bases at V and 3 bases at J, leaving 5 bases unmatched. The CDR3 length is 13 residues. Looked up from germline, CDR1 is MDHEN and CDR2 is SYDVKM. The CDR3 DNA reads as TGTGCCAGCAGAGACAGGGCAAACTACGAGCAGTACTTC. It translates to CASRDRANYEQYF.

The V and J genes are TRBV5-1 and TRBJ1-1; 8 bases map to TRBD1. With 4 bases clipped from V and 1 base from J, the junction kept 9 bases outside the gene matches. Germline V gene data show CDR1 as SGHRS and CDR2 as YFSETQ. The CDR3 is 16 amino acids. The CDR3 reads CASSLRQGFRNTEAFF. The CDR3 DNA follows: TGCGCCAGCAGCCTCCGACAGGGGTTCAGGAACACTGAAGCTTTCTTT.

This rearrangement joins TRBV18 to TRBJ1-4, with no clear D. V lost 3 bases and J lost 5, with 10 bases in between. Germline V gives CDR1 KGHSH, CDR2 LQKENI. This CDR3 is 14 amino acids long. The CDR3 loop is CASSPWERNEKLFF. CDR3 DNA: TGTGCCAGCTCACCTTGGGAACGCAATGAAAAACTGTTTTTT.

The V and J genes are TRBV7-2 and TRBJ1-4; D is uncertain. The CDR3 spans 14 residues. V lost 4 bases, J lost 5 bases, and 11 bases lay in between. Germline V lookup: CDR1 SGHTA, CDR2 FQGNSA. CDR3 sequence reads: CASSSDPLNEKLFF. The CDR3 DNA reads as TGTGCCAGCAGCTCAGACCCACTGAATGAAAAACTGTTTTTT.

The V gene is TRBV7-7, the J gene TRBJ2-5; possibly TRBD1 for D (6 bases). The V end lost 8 bases, the J end lost 5 bases, and 27 bases lay between the germline ends. The CDR3 is 17 residues long. Per germline, CDR1 SSHAT and CDR2 FNYEAQ (reference sequence). The CDR3 nucleotides are TGTGCCAGCCCCTTAGAAGGGAGCCAGGGACATGGGGAGACCCAGTACTTC. Translated: CASPLEGSQGHGETQYF.

The chain recombines TRBV10-3 with TRBJ2-1; D is perhaps TRBD1 or TRBD2 (6 bases each). The CDR3 loop spans 14 amino acids. CDR1 ENHRY and CDR2 SYGVKD come from the germline V gene. Trimming removed 4 bases at V and 6 bases at J, with 13 bases between. The CDR3 protein is CAISVGGHPNEQFF. In DNA, the CDR3 is TGTGCCATCAGTGTTGGGGGGCATCCCAATGAGCAGTTCTTC.

The chain recombines TRBV19 with TRBJ2-6; no definite D call. The CDR3 consists of 18 residues. Germline assignment: CDR1 LNHDA and CDR2 SQIVND (reference sequence). V was pared by 3 bases and J by 2 bases, with 17 bases between. In DNA form, the CDR3 reads TGTGCCAGTAGTATTAGGCGGCAGGCCTTCACTGGGGCCAACGTCCTGACTTTC. It is translated as CASSIRRQAFTGANVLTF.

This clone was recorded a few times. The chain links TRBV5-1 to TRBJ1-1; the D gene is possibly TRBD1 (5 bases). Germline loops: CDR1 SGHRS, CDR2 YFSETQ. Trimming shortened V by 0 bases and J by 1 base, and 16 bases separated the two germline ends. The CDR3 loop spans 17 amino acids. The CDR3 sequence: CASSLAGYGAGNTEAFF. The CDR3 nucleotides read TGCGCCAGCAGCTTGGCCGGTTATGGGGCGGGGAACACTGAAGCTTTCTTT.

This rearrangement joins TRBV9 to TRBJ1-3; TRBD1 agrees at 7 bases. V lost 3 bases and J lost 0; bases outside the gene matches: 3. Germline V lookup: CDR1 SGDLS, CDR2 YYNGEE. The CDR3 contains 15 residues. The CDR3 coding sequence is TGTGCCAGCAGCGGGGACAGTGCCTCTGGAAACACCATATATTTT. This translates into CASSGDSASGNTIYF.